This T cell receptor (beta chain) comes out of a study of T cells in Graves' hyperthyroidism and ophthalmopathy (dated by TCRdb to between 2018 and 2020). Looking at the study overall: Peripheral blood was collected at initial diagnosis, before any treatment. The paper describes TCR Vbeta CDR3 sequencing of 135 peripheral blood samples, made up of some 42 ophthalmopathy patients, roughly 72 hyperthyroidism patients and roughly 17 progressor patients. The study also compared thyroid tissue and blood T-cell repertoires from roughly 6 Graves' hyperthyroidism patients. TCR V-J signatures able to tell the groups apart were searched for in a discovery cohort of around 95 patients, of whom around 42 had Graves' ophthalmopathy and 57 had stable Graves' hyperthyroidism. The roughly 100 discovery patients were randomly split 7:3 into training and test sets. After sampling, hyperthyroidism patients received methimazole starting at 30 mg daily, and ophthalmopathy patients received high-dose intravenous methylprednisolone. An independent validation cohort of 18 to 20 hyperthyroidism patients and 17 patients who later progressed to ophthalmopathy tested prospective prediction of ophthalmopathy.

A patient counted as having stable Graves' hyperthyroidism if no progression to ophthalmopathy occurred over 18 months of follow-up. The hyperthyroidism patients were between 18 and 65 years old and newly diagnosed, with a disease duration of less than 2 months. Patients with uncontrolled infections, other autoimmune diseases, pregnancy or lactation were excluded. Diagnoses were based on clinical symptoms, serum thyroxine and TRAb, thyroid ultrasound and orbital computed tomography. PBMCs were isolated from more than 9 ml of fresh peripheral blood by Ficoll-Paque density gradient centrifugation. Trizol reagent was used to extract total RNA, and RNA quality was then checked on an Agilent 2100 Bioanalyzer. Measured from the cysteine to the phenylalanine, the CDR3 is 15 residues long. Kept here is only the CDR3 DNA, which spans 45 bases and is read in frame from base 1. The CDR1 and CDR2 encoded by the germline V gene are MNHEY and SVGEGT. V lost 6 bases and J lost 1 base, and the count of bases not matched to a germline gene is 4.

Beyond this particular receptor, the publication reports: In cross-validation, a model built on a 13 V-J signature told ophthalmopathy apart from stable hyperthyroidism with under 90% sensitivity and roughly 81% specificity, and in testing the same model reached 80%/75%. Sample size was not statistically predetermined, and investigators were not blinded to group allocation. Most expanded thyroid clonotypes (frequency above 0.001) were also detected in blood, a finding suggesting that blood repertoires may reflect thyroid immune responses. In validation, the model predicted progression to ophthalmopathy with 55% to 71% sensitivity and about 72% specificity, a median of around 6.6 months before onset.

The TCR beta CDR3 regions were amplified from RNA transcripts. The TCR CDR3 was subjected to a first round of RT-PCR using the HTBI primer set and the Qiagen OneStep RT-PCR kit. Libraries were constructed in a second round of multiplex PCR, after which size selection and purification were carried out. The libraries were sequenced on an Illumina HiSeq2000 using paired-end 100 bp reads. As for the authors' bioinformatics: Raw data were processed with SOAPnuke, discarding reads with adapters, uncalled bases, mean Phred below 15, or no exact constant-primer or identifier match. COPE v1.2.5 was used to merge the high-quality paired reads, and each unique nucleotide sequence was defined as a clonotype. MiTCR v1.1 was used to align clonotypes to the IMGT TRBV, TRBD and TRBJ reference segments. Analysis was restricted to V-J combinations with a frequency above 0.0001, which covered roughly 99% of repertoires. The TCS score was defined as F50 (clonal expansion) divided by E x V (chaos), with BLOSUM62-based TCRdist calculated between CDR3 peptides within each V-J. Welch's t-statistics and random forest reduced roughly 530 V-J features to roughly 13, which were used in a naive Bayes classifier (R e1071). Clones were called with MiXCR by TCRdb after fastp trimmed the public reads at Q25, and only in-frame beta chains were retained. When rows share a CDR3 protein, they turn into one entry using the most common DNA and genes. V and J calls and clone size were set by TCRdb, not the authors. The sample includes fewer than 700,000 distinct CDR3 sequences, with about a sixth observed a single time. About 3.8% of the sample comes from the top ten.

In the case of this clonotype: Its antigen remains undetermined. Per-base qualities were not stored, and no clone one base away is much larger.

This sequence uses TRBV6-2 or TRBV6-3 and TRBJ2-1, and 9 bases in between align with TRBD2. The receptor was derived from a woman younger than 45 with Graves' hyperthyroidism. Sequenced material: blood. The CDR3 protein sequence reads: CASREREVSYNEQFF. The sequenced DNA: TGTGCCAGCAGGGAGCGGGAGGTTTCCTACAATGAGCAGTTCTTC.